This T cell receptor (beta chain) appears in the sequencing data of a study of control samples from healthy donors and cancer patients. The ends were cut back, 4 bases at V and 2 bases at J, with 12 bases in the middle. The CDR3 runs 13 residues. CDR1 and CDR2 from the germline V gene are GTSNPN and SVGIG (reference sequence). Sequencing was performed with immunoSEQ multiplex PCR; in TCRdb, only in-frame clones are kept and a portion is missing. The data contain around 140,000 clones, 93% of them singletons. The sequencing sample was made of blood. The V gene is TRBV30, the J gene TRBJ2-7; D is tentatively TRBD1 or TRBD2 (5 bases each). The sequence was collected from a man younger than 35 in good health. CDR3: CAWTGDHPYEQYF. In nucleotides, the CDR3 is TGTGCCTGGACCGGGGACCACCCCTACGAGCAGTACTTC.